The 22 T cell receptor beta chains below come from one sample, sequenced in a study of regulatory T cells in long-lasting Graves disease. As to time point: newly diagnosed GD, antithyroid drugs for less than 3 months. PBMCs provided the RNA from which the TCR library was made. With iRepertoire HTBI primers and Arm-PCR of CDR3 regions, TCR beta libraries were built. Via MiXCR, TCRdb re-called the multiplex PCR reads, giving one row per CDR3 protein. The sample records over 500,000 distinct CDR3 sequences, approximately 16% being singletons. The data also belong to a second study, concerning T cells in Graves' hyperthyroidism and ophthalmopathy.

Sample: peripheral blood mononuclear cells (PBMCs), taken at new diagnosis, from a patient treated with antithyroid drugs. The origin of the receptors is a young man with Graves disease.

With respect to this clonotype: In this CDR3 the conserved last residue, phenylalanine or tryptophan, is missing, so a read error is likely. V usage is TRBV29-1 and J usage is TRBJ2-5, with D unresolved. Trimming removed 3 bases at V and 0 bases at J, with 11 bases between. The CDR3 spans 14 residues. The V gene's germline CDR1 is SQVTM and CDR2 ANQGSEA. This CDR3 reads CSVDGWPNQETQYL. The CDR3 DNA is TGCAGCGTTGACGGGTGGCCTAACCAAGAGACCCAGTACCTC.

In the case of this clonotype: The germline gene is not matched at one end of the junction; a read error may be the cause. In nucleotides, the CDR3 is TGTGCCAGCAGTGACCCCACCCCTACGGGGAAGGACTTC. Residues: CASSDPTPTGKDF. This rearrangement joins TRBV2 to TRBJ2-7; possibly TRBD2 for D (5 bases). Germline V gene sequence: CDR1 SNHLY, CDR2 FYNNEI. The CDR3 contains 13 residues.

The sample holds a few counts of this clonotype. The rearrangement joins TRBV5-1 to TRBJ2-2; 7 bases agree with TRBD1. Germline assignment: CDR1 SGHRS and CDR2 YFSETQ. The CDR3 runs 16 residues. J gave up 4 bases and V 6 bases, and 12 bases lay outside the gene matches. CDR3 in DNA: TGCGCCAGCACTCCAGGTCCAGGGGGTGTCACCGGGGAGCTGTTTTTT. This codes for CASTPGPGGVTGELFF.

The chain combines TRBV19 with TRBJ1-1; D call uncertain. The CDR3 totals 15 residues. CDR1 LNHDA and CDR2 SQIVND come from the germline V gene (reference sequence). V was trimmed by 0 bases and J by 0 bases, leaving 8 bases between them. The chain's CDR3 is CASSIELVLNTEAFF. Written as DNA, the CDR3 is TGTGCCAGTAGTATAGAGTTGGTATTGAACACTGAAGCTTTCTTT.

This clonotype was seen ten or more times. The chain recombines TRBV28 with TRBJ1-6; D is unresolved. The CDR3 covers 15 residues. V lost 5 bases and J 0 bases, leaving 8 bases between the germline ends. CDR1 MDHEN and CDR2 SYDVKM come from the germline V gene. CDR3 in DNA: TGTGCCAGCAGTGATGGGAGCTCCTATAATTCACCCCTCCACTTT. It encodes CASSDGSSYNSPLHF.

In its sample, this clonotype was seen many times. The J gene is TRBJ2-3, the V gene TRBV11-2; no definite D call. CDR1 is SGHAT, CDR2 FQNNGV, per germline. V was trimmed by 7 bases and J by 6 bases, leaving 17 bases between them. This CDR3 is 14 amino acids long. CDR3 sequence: CASTPGPIGDTQYF. CDR3 sequence (DNA): TGTGCCAGCACCCCGGGCCCTATAGGGGATACGCAGTATTTT.

The chain joins TRBV4-1 to TRBJ1-5; D not certain. The V end was cut by 2 bases, the J end by 9 bases, with 17 bases between. This CDR3 has 15 residues. The germline CDR1 and CDR2 sequences are MGHRA and YSYEKL. The CDR3 DNA reads TGCGCCAGCAGCCAACCCGACGACATTAGGAGGCCCCAGCATTTT. Protein sequence: CASSQPDDIRRPQHF.

The chain carries TRBV5-6 and TRBJ2-1; D gene ambiguous. Germline V gene lookup returns CDR1 SGHDT and CDR2 YYEEEE. Trimming took 1 base from V and 10 from J, leaving 12 bases between them. The CDR3 contains 13 residues. The CDR3 reads CASSLTRSYEQFF. CDR3 DNA sequence: TGTGCCAGCAGCTTGACCAGGTCCTACGAGCAGTTCTTC.

This clonotype was counted only a few times. The gene calls are TRBV14 and TRBJ2-7; D uncertain. Trimming removed 1 base at V and 6 bases at J, with 10 bases between. Germline CDR1 is SGHDN and CDR2 is FVKESK. The CDR3 totals 13 residues. Here the CDR3 reads CASSQVTMGEQYF. Written as DNA, the CDR3 is TGTGCCAGCAGCCAAGTCACTATGGGCGAGCAGTACTTC.

This clonotype was seen a handful of times. V and J are TRBV3-1 and TRBJ2-3, with TRBD2 identical over 9 bases. Looked up from germline, CDR1 is LGHDT and CDR2 is YNNKEL (reference sequence). This CDR3 spans 16 amino acids. V lost 6 bases to trimming and J lost 3 bases; unmatched junction nucleotides: 10. In DNA, the CDR3 is TGTGCCAGCAGGGCTAGCGGGATTCGGTGGACAGATACGCAGTATTTT. This codes for CASRASGIRWTDTQYF.

The chain is built from TRBV11-2 and TRBJ2-1, with D maybe TRBD1 (6 bases). Germline V gene lookup returns CDR1 SGHAT and CDR2 FQNNGV. The CDR3 covers 14 residues. V was pared by 2 bases and J by 5 bases, with 10 bases between. The CDR3 protein is CASSLPTGNNEQFF. In DNA, the CDR3 is TGTGCCAGCAGCTTACCCACAGGGAACAATGAGCAGTTCTTC.

This clonotype showed up just a few times. This rearrangement joins TRBV4-1 to TRBJ1-1; possibly TRBD1 for D (5 bases). Germline-derived CDR1 and CDR2 are MGHRA and YSYEKL. The ends were cut back, 0 bases at V and 6 bases at J, with 23 bases in the middle. This CDR3 spans 18 amino acids. The CDR3 protein is CASSQDTGSVRGRAEAFF. The CDR3 DNA reads as TGCGCCAGCAGCCAAGATACGGGCAGCGTGAGGGGACGGGCTGAAGCTTTCTTT.

The rearrangement uses TRBV27 and TRBJ2-7; D might be TRBD2 (6 bases). CDR1 is MNHEY and CDR2 is SMNVEV in the germline V gene (reference sequence). This CDR3 is built from 13 residues. Trimming left V 6 bases short and J 6 bases short, with 15 bases between. The CDR3 spells CASSREVGGEQYF. CDR3 DNA sequence: TGTGCCAGCAGCAGGGAGGTTGGGGGCGAGCAGTACTTC.

CDR3 in amino acids: CASSGTSFNNEQFF. The DNA for the CDR3 is TGTGCCAGCTCCGGGACTAGCTTCAACAATGAGCAGTTCTTC. The rearrangement joins TRBV6-1 to TRBJ2-1; 9 positions match TRBD2. Germline V gene lookup returns CDR1 MNHNS and CDR2 SASEGT. J gave up 5 bases and V 8 bases, and 7 bases lay outside the gene matches. The CDR3 has 14 amino acids.

The chain carries TRBV6-2 or TRBV6-3 and TRBJ2-7; weak D call: TRBD2 (6 bases). The CDR3 runs to 12 residues. V was shortened by 4 bases and J by 8 bases, with 12 bases between the two germline ends. Germline V gene data show CDR1 as MNHEY and CDR2 as SVGEGT. The CDR3, as DNA: TGTGCCAGCAGTTCAGGCGGGATTAAGCAGTACTTC. Protein product: CASSSGGIKQYF.

This clonotype was observed many times. J is TRBJ2-7 and V is TRBV28; D gene ambiguous. CDR1 is MDHEN, CDR2 SYDVKM, per germline. Trimming cost V 2 bases and J 7 bases, with 6 bases left between them. The length of the CDR3 is 11 residues. CDR3 in DNA: TGTGCCAGCAGTTTAATGAGGGAGCAGTACTTC. This sequence encodes CASSLMREQYF. The entire variable domain, with the rest obtained from reference TRBV28 and TRBJ2-7, is as follows: DVKVTQSSRYLVKRTGEKVFLECVQDMDHENMFWYRQDPGLGLRLIYFSYDVKMKEKGDIPEGYSVSREKKERFSLILESASTNQTSMYLCASSLMREQYFGPGTRLTVT.

This clonotype was recorded at least ten times. The chain employs TRBV28 and TRBJ1-1, with D tentatively TRBD1 (5 bases). The V end lost 7 bases, the J end lost 3 bases, and 12 bases lay between the germline ends. The CDR3 has 13 residues. CDR1 and CDR2 from the germline V gene are MDHEN and SYDVKM. As DNA, the CDR3 is TGTGCCAGCACCTGGGGGGAGGACACTGAAGCTTTCTTT. This translates into CASTWGEDTEAFF.

CDR3 protein: CSARPATGASYGYTF. The CDR3 coding sequence is TGCAGTGCTAGACCAGCCACAGGGGCGAGCTATGGCTACACCTTC. This rearrangement joins TRBV20-1 to TRBJ1-2, with TRBD1 identical over 7 bases. The CDR3 has 15 residues. Germline V gene data show CDR1 as DFQATT and CDR2 as SNEGSKA (reference sequence). With V trimmed by 2 bases and J by 4 bases, 10 bases remained unmatched.

The chain is built from TRBV6-5 and TRBJ2-7; 10 bases are shared with TRBD2. There are 16 residues in the CDR3. Per germline, CDR1 MNHEY and CDR2 SVGAGI. Trimming took 0 bases from V and 3 from J; bases not matched to a gene: 5. The CDR3 DNA reads as TGTGCCAGCAGTTACTCTCCTGGACTAGCGGACTACGAGCAGTACTTC. Its protein is CASSYSPGLADYEQYF.

This clonotype was seen repeatedly, ten times or more. V is TRBV5-1 and J is TRBJ2-7; 8 positions match TRBD1. The J segment lost 1 base and the V segment lost 3 bases, leaving 12 bases of the junction unmatched. This CDR3 is 17 amino acids long. Germline V lookup: CDR1 SGHRS, CDR2 YFSETQ. CDR3 DNA: TGCGCCAGCAGCTCCCGTTACCGGGACAGGCAATCCTACGAGCAGTACTTC. Protein: CASSSRYRDRQSYEQYF.

The gene calls are TRBV6-4 and TRBJ2-3, with 12 nucleotides matching TRBD2. CDR3 size: 18 residues. After removal of 4 bases from V and 6 bases from J, the junction contained 14 bases not matched to a gene. Germline CDR1 reads MRHNA; CDR2 reads SNTAGT. CDR3 coding DNA: TGTGCCAGCAGTGTACGGCCTAGCGGGAGGGCCGGAGGGGATACGCAGTATTTT. This sequence encodes CASSVRPSGRAGGDTQYF.

This clonotype was seen ten or more times. This chain connects TRBV12-3 or TRBV12-4 to TRBJ2-1, with D hard to call. The ends were cut back, 4 bases at V and 8 bases at J, with 12 bases in the middle. This CDR3 comprises 13 residues. The CDR3 spells CASSYHYSDEQFF. CDR3 DNA: TGTGCCAGCAGTTACCATTATTCGGATGAGCAGTTCTTC.